Listed below are T cell receptor beta chains from one sample, sequenced in a study of post-analysis software for immune sequencing data. MiXCR, run by TCRdb on the PCR reads, gives a single entry per CDR3 protein. This sample yields over 700,000 distinct CDR3 sequences, of which less than 35% are seen a single time; roughly 0.57% belongs to the top ten. Sequenced material: blood. These receptors all come from a girl aged 5 to 17 with multiple sclerosis. Both conserved end residues are part of each CDR3. The D gene is left open where the match is weak. The size field is filled for only some rows; it gives once, few, many or a size class.

>TRBV5-1|TRBD1|NA|TRBJ1-1
TGCGCCAGCAGCGGGGGACAGGCGGCGACAATAAACACTGAAGCTTTCTTT
CASSGGQAATINTEAFF
>TRBV9|TRBD2|few|TRBJ2-1
TGTGCCAGCAGCGTTAGGACACCGGGACTAGCGGGAGGATACAATGAGCAGTTCTTC
CASSVRTPGLAGGYNEQFF
>TRBV6-6|NA|NA|TRBJ1-5
TGTGCCAGCACCCCAATTGCGTTTGCGGACAATCAGCCCCAGCATTTT
CASTPIAFADNQPQHF
>TRBV10-3|NA|NA|TRBJ2-7
TGTGCCATCAGTGTAGTTGCCGGGACACATTACGAGCAGTACTTC
CAISVVAGTHYEQYF
>TRBV7-2|NA|NA|TRBJ1-6
TGTGCCAGCAGCTTAGCAGGCCTCCTCCTCCACTTT
CASSLAGLLLHF
>TRBV4-1|TRBD1|NA|TRBJ2-1
TGCGCCAGCAGCCAACCAAGGGGGCCCGATTACAATGAGCAGTTCTTC
CASSQPRGPDYNEQFF
>TRBV27|NA|few|TRBJ2-1
TGTGCCAGCAGTTTCAGGGGGGGCACGGGGAGCTCCTACAATGAGCAGTTCTTC
CASSFRGGTGSSYNEQFF
>TRBV5-1|TRBD2|few|TRBJ2-2
TGCGCCAGCAACCGAGGAGCGGGAGGGCCGGTGTTAGCCGGGGAGCTGTTTTTT
CASNRGAGGPVLAGELFF
>TRBV5-5|NA|few|TRBJ2-3
TGTGCCAGCAGCTTGAAGGGACCAGGGAAGGATACGCAGTATTTT
CASSLKGPGKDTQYF
>TRBV4-2|NA|NA|TRBJ2-2
TGTGCCAGCAGCCATTCAGGGACTGCGAACACCGGGGAGCTGTTTTTT
CASSHSGTANTGELFF
>TRBV3-1|NA|NA|TRBJ1-2
TGTGCCAGCAGCCAACCCTACGGGAGCGGCTACACCTTC
CASSQPYGSGYTF
>TRBV7-2|NA|few|TRBJ2-7
TGTGCCAGCAGGAAAACAGGAGGCAGAGACGAGCAGTACTTC
CASRKTGGRDEQYF
>TRBV12-3/TRBV12-4|NA|many|TRBJ1-2
TGTGCCAGCAGTTTTGGAGGGCCAGACTATGGCTACACCTTC
CASSFGGPDYGYTF
>TRBV20-1|NA|few|TRBJ1-2
TGCAGTGCTGGCCGCGACAGTGGCTATGGCTACACCTTC
CSAGRDSGYGYTF
>TRBV11-2|NA|few|TRBJ2-1
TGTGCCAGCAGCTTAGCGGCCCCCTACAATGAGCAGTTCTTC
CASSLAAPYNEQFF
>TRBV29-1|NA|once|TRBJ1-1
TGCAGCGTTGTGGGGGTTGCAGAAGCTTTCTTT
CSVVGVAEAFF
>TRBV3-1|NA|NA|TRBJ2-3
TGTGCCAGCAGCCAATCCAGAACAGATACGCAGTATTTT
CASSQSRTDTQYF
>TRBV5-1|NA|NA|TRBJ2-1
TGCGCCAGCTGCTCGCCCTCGAGGGGGGATGAGCAGTTCTTC
CASCSPSRGDEQFF
>TRBV12-3/TRBV12-4|NA|many|TRBJ2-5
TGTGCCAGCAGTTTTCGCAGGGTAGAGACCCAGTACTTC
CASSFRRVETQYF
>TRBV20-1|NA|NA|TRBJ1-5
TGCAGTGCCACCGAAGAATCCCAGCATTTT
CSATEESQHF
>TRBV29-1|TRBD1|NA|TRBJ1-5
TGCAGCGTTTCACAGGGGTTGGATCAGCCCCAGCATTTT
CSVSQGLDQPQHF
>TRBV20-1|NA|few|TRBJ2-7
TGCAGTGCTAACCCCGGGGCCTACGAGCAGTACTTC
CSANPGAYEQYF
>TRBV27|NA|many|TRBJ1-5
TGTGCCAGCAGTTTACGGGACCAGCCCCAGCATTTT
CASSLRDQPQHF
>TRBV14|NA|NA|TRBJ1-1
TGTGCCAGCAGCCAAGCCGGACTGGGGGTCACTGAAGCTTTCTTT
CASSQAGLGVTEAFF
>TRBV27|TRBD2|NA|TRBJ2-3
TGTGCCAGCACCCCGGTAGGCACTAGCGGGCTGGGCACAGATACGCAGTATTTT
CASTPVGTSGLGTDTQYF
>TRBV2|NA|NA|TRBJ1-4
TGTGCCAGCACCAAGGCCGGGGGGGGTGCAACTAATGAAAAACTGTTTTTT
CASTKAGGGATNEKLFF
>TRBV10-3|TRBD1|NA|TRBJ1-5
TGTGCCATAGCGACAGGGAACAATCAGCCCCAGCATTTT
CAIATGNNQPQHF
>TRBV28|NA|NA|TRBJ2-7
TGTGCCAGCAGTTCCCCCCCGGCGCAGTACTTC
CASSSPPAQYF
>TRBV2|NA|NA|TRBJ2-5
TGTGCCAGTAAGGGGGGGATGGAGACCCAGTACTTC
CASKGGMETQYF
>TRBV6-6|NA|NA|TRBJ2-7
TGTGCCAGCAGTTACGGTCGCGGGAACTACGAGCAGTACTTC
CASSYGRGNYEQYF
>TRBV16|NA|NA|TRBJ1-1
TGTGCCAGCAGCCAATCCAAAATCGGAGGGGTACGGGGGGAAGCTTTCTTT
CASSQSKIGGVRGEAFF
>TRBV15|TRBD2|NA|TRBJ2-3
TGTGCCACCAGCCGTGGGCGGGAGGTTTGGGATACGCAGTATTTT
CATSRGREVWDTQYF
>TRBV7-9|NA|few|TRBJ2-1
TGTGCCAGCAGCTTAGGGGGACGGATCTCCTACAATGAGCAGTTCTTC
CASSLGGRISYNEQFF
>TRBV7-8|NA|NA|TRBJ2-7
TGTGCCAGCAGCTTAAGTGAAGAGCTCTACGAGCAGTACTTC
CASSLSEELYEQYF
>TRBV7-9|NA|few|TRBJ2-1
TGTGCCAGCAGCTCGCGACAGGGAGGGGGTGAGCAGTTCTTC
CASSSRQGGGEQFF
>TRBV6-5|TRBD1|once|TRBJ1-2
TGTGCCAGCAGTTGTGGCGACAGGGCTTACTATGGCTACACCTTC
CASSCGDRAYYGYTF
>TRBV20-1|NA|few|TRBJ2-3
TGCAGTGCCAAAGCCCCCGATGGCGGGGAGCGCAGCGGGTATTTT
CSAKAPDGGERSGYF
>TRBV12-3/TRBV12-4|NA|many|TRBJ2-3
TGTGCCAGCAGTCCGAGGGCAGATACGCAGTATTTT
CASSPRADTQYF